Described below is a single T cell receptor (beta chain) sequence and its context. The data were obtained in a study of OX40 agonist ivuxolimab in advanced cancers. Method: immunoSEQ multiplex PCR; TCRdb's copy keeps in-frame clones and lacks some. The sample yields 30,000 to 40,000 clones, roughly 80% seen once. The clonotype comes from an adult with an advanced solid tumor such as melanoma, head and neck, liver or kidney cancer. Sequenced material: CD4+ or CD8+ T cells sorted from blood, taken in a trial of the OX40 agonist ivuxolimab.

The CDR3 sequence is CASILPAPDTEAFF. In nucleotides, the CDR3 is TGTGCCAGCATCCTCCCGGCCCCAGACACTGAAGCTTTCTTT. The chain uses TRBV6-6 and TRBJ1-1; D is unclear. This CDR3 comprises 14 residues. Germline CDR1 is MNHNY and CDR2 is SVGAGI (reference sequence). The V and J ends lost 7 bases and 3 bases respectively, with 15 bases between them.